Listed below are T cell receptor beta chains from one sample, sequenced in a study of blood T cells in healthy people across ages. TCRdb re-called the 5' RACE reads with MiXCR, one entry per CDR3 protein. The data show some 1.1 million distinct CDR3 sequences, around two fifths seen once. Sequencing was carried out using blood. Receptor source: a man aged 18 to 29 in good health. The CDR3 runs from the conserved cysteine through the conserved F or W. D genes are given only for firm matches. Some rows have no size entry. The others give once, few or many, or a class for an expanded clone.

TRBV7-8,TRBJ2-2,18,.,few,CASSVRISNRHDTGELFF,TGTGCCAGCAGCGTACGAATTTCGAACAGACATGACACCGGGGAGCTGTTTTTT
TRBV7-9,TRBJ2-7,13,.,.,CASSVLRSDEQYF,TGTGCCAGCAGCGTATTGAGGTCCGACGAGCAGTACTTC
TRBV27,TRBJ2-3,16,.,few,CASSLSVGRPTDTQYF,TGTGCCAGCAGTTTATCGGTGGGAAGACCCACAGATACGCAGTATTTT
TRBV25-1,TRBJ1-2,14,.,.,CASSRLQLNYGYTF,TGTGCCAGCAGTCGGTTACAGCTTAACTATGGCTACACCTTC
TRBV5-1,TRBJ2-1,13,TRBD1,.,CASSVDRGDEQFF,TGCGCCAGCAGCGTGGACAGGGGTGATGAGCAGTTCTTC
TRBV24-1,TRBJ1-5,13,.,few,CATSERGNSPQHF,TGTGCCACCAGTGAACGGGGGAATAGTCCCCAGCATTTT
TRBV7-9,TRBJ1-4,14,.,.,CASSLPGRLEKLFF,TGTGCCAGCAGCCTACCCGGACGGCTGGAAAAACTGTTTTTT
TRBV18,TRBJ2-1,14,.,.,CASSPEDRYNEQFF,TGTGCCAGCTCACCAGAAGACAGGTACAATGAGCAGTTCTTC
TRBV20-1,TRBJ2-7,12,.,.,CSATEGAYEQYF,TGCAGTGCCACGGAGGGAGCCTACGAGCAGTACTTC
TRBV2,TRBJ1-4,15,.,.,CASCLGRINNEKLFF,TGTGCCAGCTGTCTCGGACGGATCAATAATGAAAAACTGTTTTTT
TRBV20-1,TRBJ2-2,14,TRBD1,.,CSASWAGGTGELFF,TGCAGTGCTAGTTGGGCAGGGGGCACCGGGGAGCTGTTTTTT
TRBV4-1,TRBJ2-1,16,.,few,CASSQGGPLTYNEQFF,TGCGCCAGCAGCCAAGGGGGCCCCCTGACCTACAATGAGCAGTTCTTC
TRBV13,TRBJ2-1,14,TRBD1,few,CASSSTGNGDEQFF,TGTGCCAGCAGCTCGACAGGGAATGGGGATGAGCAGTTCTTC
TRBV20-1,TRBJ2-5,11,TRBD2,.,CSSRTSNEQYF,TGCAGTTCCAGGACTAGCAATGAGCAGTACTTC
TRBV12-3/TRBV12-4,TRBJ1-4,13,.,.,CASRPGTNEKLFF,TGTGCCAGCAGGCCAGGGACAAATGAAAAACTGTTTTTT
TRBV27,TRBJ1-2,15,TRBD1,many,CASSLRQGPWDGYTF,TGTGCCAGCAGTCTCAGACAGGGCCCGTGGGATGGCTACACCTTC
TRBV3-1,TRBJ2-1,14,.,.,CVSSQDFDSPVQFF,TGTGTCAGCAGCCAAGATTTCGACTCCCCAGTGCAGTTCTTC
TRBV2,TRBJ2-3,17,.,.,CASPRGGVPLSTDTQYF,TGTGCCAGCCCCAGGGGGGGGGTTCCCCTTAGCACAGATACGCAGTATTTT